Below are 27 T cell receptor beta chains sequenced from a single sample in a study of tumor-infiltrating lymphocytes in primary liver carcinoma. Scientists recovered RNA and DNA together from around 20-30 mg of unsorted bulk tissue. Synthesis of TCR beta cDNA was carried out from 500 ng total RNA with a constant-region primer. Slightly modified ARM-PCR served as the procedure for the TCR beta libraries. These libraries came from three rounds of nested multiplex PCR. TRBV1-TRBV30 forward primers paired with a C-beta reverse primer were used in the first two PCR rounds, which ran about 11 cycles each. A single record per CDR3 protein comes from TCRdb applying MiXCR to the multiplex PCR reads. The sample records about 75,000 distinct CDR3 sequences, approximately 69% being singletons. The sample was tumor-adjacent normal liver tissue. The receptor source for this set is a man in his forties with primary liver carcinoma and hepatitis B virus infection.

The CDR3 is CRVSYGGSGGQYF. CDR3 sequence (DNA): TGCAGAGTTTCCTACGGCGGCTCTGGCGGGCAGTACTTC. This sequence joins TRBV29-1 and TRBJ2-7; no clear D. The V gene's germline CDR1 is SQVTM and CDR2 ANQGSEA. The CDR3 covers 13 residues.

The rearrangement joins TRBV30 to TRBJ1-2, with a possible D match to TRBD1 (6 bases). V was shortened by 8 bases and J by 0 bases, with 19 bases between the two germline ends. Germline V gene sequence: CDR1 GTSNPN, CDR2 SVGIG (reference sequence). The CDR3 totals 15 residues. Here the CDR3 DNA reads TGTGCCCGTAGTGACCCCCGGACAGCTAACTATGGCTACACCTTC. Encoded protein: CARSDPRTANYGYTF.

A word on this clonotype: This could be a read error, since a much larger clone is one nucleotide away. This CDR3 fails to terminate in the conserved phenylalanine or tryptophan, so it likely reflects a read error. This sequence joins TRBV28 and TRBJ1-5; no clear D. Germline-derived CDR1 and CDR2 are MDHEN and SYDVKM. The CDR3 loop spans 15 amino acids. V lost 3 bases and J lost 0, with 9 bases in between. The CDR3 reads CASSFGLNSNQPQHS. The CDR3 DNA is TGTGCCAGCAGTTTTGGACTGAATAGCAATCAGCCCCAGCATTCT.

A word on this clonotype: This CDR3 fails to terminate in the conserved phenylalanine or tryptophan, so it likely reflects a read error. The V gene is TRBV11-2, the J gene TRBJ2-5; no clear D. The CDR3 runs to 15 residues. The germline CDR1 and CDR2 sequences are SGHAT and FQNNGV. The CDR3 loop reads CVSSLGTGSQETQYP. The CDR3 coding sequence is TGTGTAAGCAGCTTAGGAACGGGCAGTCAAGAGACCCAGTACCCC.

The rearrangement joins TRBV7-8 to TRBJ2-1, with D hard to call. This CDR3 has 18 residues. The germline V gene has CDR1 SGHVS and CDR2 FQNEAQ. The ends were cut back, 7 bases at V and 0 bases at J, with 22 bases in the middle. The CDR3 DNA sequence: TGTGCCAGCATCCCGCTTGAAGGCTCAGCGATCTCCTACAATGAGCAGTTCTTC. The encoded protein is CASIPLEGSAISYNEQFF.

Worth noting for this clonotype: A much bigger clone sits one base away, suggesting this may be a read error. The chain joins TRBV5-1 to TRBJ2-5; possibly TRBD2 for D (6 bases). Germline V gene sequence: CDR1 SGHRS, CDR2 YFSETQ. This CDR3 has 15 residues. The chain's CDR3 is CASSLSGKSQESQYF. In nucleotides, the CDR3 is TGCGCCAGCAGCCTTAGCGGAAAGAGCCAAGAGAGCCAGTACTTC.

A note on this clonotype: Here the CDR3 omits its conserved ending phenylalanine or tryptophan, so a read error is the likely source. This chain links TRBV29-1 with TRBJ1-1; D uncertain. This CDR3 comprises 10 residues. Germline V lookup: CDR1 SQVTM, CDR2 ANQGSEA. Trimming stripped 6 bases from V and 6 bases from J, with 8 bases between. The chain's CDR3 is CSVIVAEAFS. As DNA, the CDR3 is TGCAGCGTGATTGTGGCTGAAGCTTTCTCT.

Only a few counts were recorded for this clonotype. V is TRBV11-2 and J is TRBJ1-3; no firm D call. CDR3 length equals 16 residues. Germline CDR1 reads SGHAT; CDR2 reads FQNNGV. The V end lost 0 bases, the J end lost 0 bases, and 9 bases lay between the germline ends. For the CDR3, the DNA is TGTGCCAGCAGCTTAGATCTAGACTACTCTGGAAACACCATATATTTT. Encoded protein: CASSLDLDYSGNTIYF.

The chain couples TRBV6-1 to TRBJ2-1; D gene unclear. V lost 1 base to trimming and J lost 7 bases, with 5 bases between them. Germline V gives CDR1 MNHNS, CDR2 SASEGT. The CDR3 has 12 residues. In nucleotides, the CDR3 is TGTGCCAGCAGTGAAGGGCGGAATGAGCAGTTCTTC. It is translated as CASSEGRNEQFF.

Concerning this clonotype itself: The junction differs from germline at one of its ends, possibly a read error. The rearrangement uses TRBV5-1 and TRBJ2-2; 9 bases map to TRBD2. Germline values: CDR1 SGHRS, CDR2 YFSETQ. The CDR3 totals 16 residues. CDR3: CASSSTPAGGNGEPFF. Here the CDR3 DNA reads TGCGCCAGCAGTTCAACGCCGGCGGGAGGGAACGGGGAGCCGTTTTTT.

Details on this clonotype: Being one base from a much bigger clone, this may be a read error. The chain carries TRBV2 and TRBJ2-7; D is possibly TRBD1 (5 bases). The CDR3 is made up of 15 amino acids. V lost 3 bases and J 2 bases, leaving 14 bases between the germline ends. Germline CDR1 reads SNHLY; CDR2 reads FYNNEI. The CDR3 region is CASSENPRGPYEQYF. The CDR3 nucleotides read TGTGCCAGCAGTGAGAACCCAAGGGGCCCCTACGAGCAGTACTTC.

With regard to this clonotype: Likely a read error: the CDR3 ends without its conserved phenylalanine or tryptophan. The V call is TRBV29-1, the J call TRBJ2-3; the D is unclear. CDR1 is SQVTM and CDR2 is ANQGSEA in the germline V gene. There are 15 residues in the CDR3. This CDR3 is CSVEKWARIQDMQYS. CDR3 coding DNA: TGTAGTGTTGAAAAATGGGCTAGGATCCAGGATATGCAGTATTCT.

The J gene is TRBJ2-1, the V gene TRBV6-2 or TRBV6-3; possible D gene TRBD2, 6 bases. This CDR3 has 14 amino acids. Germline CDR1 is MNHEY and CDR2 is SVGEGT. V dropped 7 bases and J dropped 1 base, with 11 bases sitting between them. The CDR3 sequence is CASTHGGSYNEQFF. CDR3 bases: TGTGCCAGCACCCACGGAGGGTCCTACAATGAGCAGTTCTTC.

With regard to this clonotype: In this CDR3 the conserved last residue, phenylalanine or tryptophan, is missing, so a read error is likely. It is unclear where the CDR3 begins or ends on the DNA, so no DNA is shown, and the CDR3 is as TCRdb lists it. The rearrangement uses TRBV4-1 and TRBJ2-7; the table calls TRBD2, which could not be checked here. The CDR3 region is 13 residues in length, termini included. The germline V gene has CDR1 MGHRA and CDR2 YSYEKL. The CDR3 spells CASGPGRWCKKYS.

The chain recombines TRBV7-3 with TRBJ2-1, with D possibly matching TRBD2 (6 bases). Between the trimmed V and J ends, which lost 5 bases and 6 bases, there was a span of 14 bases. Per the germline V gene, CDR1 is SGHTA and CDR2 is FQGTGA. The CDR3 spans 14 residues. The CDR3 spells CASSQSGSLNEQFF. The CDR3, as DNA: TGTGCCAGCAGCCAGTCCGGGAGTCTCAATGAGCAGTTCTTC.

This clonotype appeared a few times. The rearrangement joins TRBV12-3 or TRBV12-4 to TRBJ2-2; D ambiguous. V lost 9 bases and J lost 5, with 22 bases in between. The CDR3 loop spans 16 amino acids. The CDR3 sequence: CARESSAPGWTGELFF. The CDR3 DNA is TGTGCCAGAGAGTCCTCCGCCCCGGGCTGGACCGGGGAGCTGTTTTTT.

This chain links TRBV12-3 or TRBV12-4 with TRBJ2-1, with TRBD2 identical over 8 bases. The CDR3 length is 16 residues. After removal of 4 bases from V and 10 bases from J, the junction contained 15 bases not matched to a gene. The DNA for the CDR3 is TGTGCCAGCAGTTATGGACTAGCAGGAGCGGTGGACGAGCAGTTCTTC. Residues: CASSYGLAGAVDEQFF.

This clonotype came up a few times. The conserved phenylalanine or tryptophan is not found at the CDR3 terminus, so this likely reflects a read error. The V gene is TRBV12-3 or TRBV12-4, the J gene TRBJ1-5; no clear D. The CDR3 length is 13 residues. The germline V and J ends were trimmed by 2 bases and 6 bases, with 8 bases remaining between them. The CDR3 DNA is TGTGCCAGCAGTTTAACTCGGGGTCAGCCCCAGCATTCT. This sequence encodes CASSLTRGQPQHS.

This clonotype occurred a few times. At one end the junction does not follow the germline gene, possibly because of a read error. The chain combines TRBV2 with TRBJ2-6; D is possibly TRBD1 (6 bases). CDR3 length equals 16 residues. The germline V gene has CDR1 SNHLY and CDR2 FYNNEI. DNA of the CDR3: TGTGCCAGCACTGAATTGGGGGCGTCTGGGGCCAACGTCCTGACTTTC. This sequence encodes CASTELGASGANVLTF.

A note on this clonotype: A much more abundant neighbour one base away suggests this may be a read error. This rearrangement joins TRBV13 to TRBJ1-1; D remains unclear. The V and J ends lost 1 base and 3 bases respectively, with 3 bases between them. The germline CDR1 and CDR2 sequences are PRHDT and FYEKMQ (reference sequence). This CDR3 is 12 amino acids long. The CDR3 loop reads CASSLAHTEAFF. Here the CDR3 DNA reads TGTGCCAGCAGCTTAGCCCACACTGAAGCTTTCTTT.

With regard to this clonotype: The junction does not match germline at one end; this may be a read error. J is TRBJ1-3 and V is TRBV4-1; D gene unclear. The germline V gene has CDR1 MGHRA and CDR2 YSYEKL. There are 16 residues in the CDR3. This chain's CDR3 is CVSSLDIIASGNTIYF. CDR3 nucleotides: TGCGTCAGCAGCCTCGATATAATCGCCTCTGGAAACACCATATATTTT.

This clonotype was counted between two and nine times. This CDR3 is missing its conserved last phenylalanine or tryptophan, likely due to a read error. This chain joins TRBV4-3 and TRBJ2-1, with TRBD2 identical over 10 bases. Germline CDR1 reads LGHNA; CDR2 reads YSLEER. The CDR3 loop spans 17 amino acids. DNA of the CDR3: TGCGTCAGCAGCCAGGACCTAGCGGGAGCTTCCTACAATGAGCAGTTCTTA. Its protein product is CVSSQDLAGASYNEQFL.

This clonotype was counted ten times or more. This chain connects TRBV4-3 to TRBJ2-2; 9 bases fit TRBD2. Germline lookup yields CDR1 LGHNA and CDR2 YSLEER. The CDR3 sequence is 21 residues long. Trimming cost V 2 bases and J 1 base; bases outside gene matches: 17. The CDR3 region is CASSQPVAIAGDEWNTGELFF. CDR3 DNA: TGCGCCAGCAGCCAACCAGTCGCAATAGCGGGAGACGAGTGGAACACCGGGGAGCTGTTTTTT.

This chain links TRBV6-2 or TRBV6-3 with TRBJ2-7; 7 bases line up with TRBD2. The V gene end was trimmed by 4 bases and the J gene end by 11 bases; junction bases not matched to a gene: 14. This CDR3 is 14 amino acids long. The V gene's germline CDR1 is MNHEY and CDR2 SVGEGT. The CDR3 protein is CASSSGTTSYEKYF. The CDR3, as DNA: TGTGCCAGCAGTTCCGGGACTACCTCCTATGAGAAGTACTTC.

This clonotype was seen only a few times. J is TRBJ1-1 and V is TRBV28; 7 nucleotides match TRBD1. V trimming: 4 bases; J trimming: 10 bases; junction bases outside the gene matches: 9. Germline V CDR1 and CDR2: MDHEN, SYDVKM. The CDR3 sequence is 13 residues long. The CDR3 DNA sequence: TGTGCCAGCAGTTCACCGGCTACAGGGGCAGCTTTCTTT. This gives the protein CASSSPATGAAFF. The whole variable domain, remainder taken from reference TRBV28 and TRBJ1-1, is DVKVTQSSRYLVKRTGEKVFLECVQDMDHENMFWYRQDPGLGLRLIYFSYDVKMKEKGDIPEGYSVSREKKERFSLILESASTNQTSMYLCASSSPATGAAFFGQGTRLTVV.

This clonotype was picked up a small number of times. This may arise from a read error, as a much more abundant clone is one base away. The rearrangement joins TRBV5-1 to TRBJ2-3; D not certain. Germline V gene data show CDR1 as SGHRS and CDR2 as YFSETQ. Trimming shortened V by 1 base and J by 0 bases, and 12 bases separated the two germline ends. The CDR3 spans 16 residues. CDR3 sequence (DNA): TGCGCCAGCAGCTTGAACGGCCATGCTAGCACAGATACGCAGTATTTT. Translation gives CASSLNGHASTDTQYF.

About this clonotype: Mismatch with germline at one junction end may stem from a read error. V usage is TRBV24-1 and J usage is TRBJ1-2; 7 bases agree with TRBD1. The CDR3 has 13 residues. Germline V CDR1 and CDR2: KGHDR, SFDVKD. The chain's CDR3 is CDTSHRGNYGYTF. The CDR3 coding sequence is TGTGACACCAGTCACAGGGGTAACTATGGCTACACCTTC.